Here is one T cell receptor beta chain with its context. Its antigen target is currently unknown. Base-call qualities are not available, and no considerably larger clone is one nucleotide away. The data are from a study of blood T cell repertoires in COVID-19 (TCRdb year 2020). Concerning the study at large: The collaborator samples originated in the United States, Italy and Spain and spanned the acute and convalescent phases of COVID-19. The material from the prospective study consisted of cDNA or gDNA derived from T cells, B-cell-depleted T cells, or PBMCs. Subjects who had been exposed to COVID-19, were actively infected with it, or had recovered from it provided the deeply sampled blood TCRbeta repertoires that made up the dataset. The repertoires were released in a freely available public database meant as a resource for research on the immune response to SARS-CoV-2. Samples were obtained from the ongoing ImmuneRACE study (first 160 participants) and from about 1,300 subjects provided by 6 global collaborators. Sample metadata almost always included a de-identified subject ID, COVID-19 status, age in years and sex. HLA class I and class II types, where available, came from metadata supplied by the sample provider rather than from assay-based typing. Findings and caveats that apply to the study as a whole: The quantity of clinical and demographic metadata differed by source and by participant and was supplied without curation.

The immunoSEQ Assay, a bias-controlled multiplex PCR, was used to amplify TCRbeta CDR3 regions from genomic DNA. As for the original processing: The number of nucleated cells in each sample was estimated by amplification of reference gene primers within the assay. To quantify the absolute abundance of each unique TCRbeta CDR3 rearrangement, sequence reads were collapsed and filtered. For each sample, productive Simpson clonality was calculated by taking the square root of Simpson's diversity index across productive rearrangements. Entries here come from immuneACCESS through TCRdb and include only in-frame sequences with V and J called. Some clones fail to appear in such tables; in the studies checked, an unresolved V gene covers under half of the shortfall, and the cause of the remainder is unknown. V, J and clone size reflect that table, while D and trimming were determined from the DNA. The sample yields around 160,000 clones; more than 85% were counted once. The ten largest make up 2% of the sample.

V is cut by 1 base and J by 4 bases, and the space between the germline ends is 13 bases. The CDR3 covers 15 residues, taking in both the cysteine and the phenylalanine. Here the CDR3 DNA is all that survives: 45 bases in frame from base 1. CDR1 and CDR2 were assigned from the germline V gene (reference sequence) as LGHDT and YNNKEL. At one collaborating source in Seattle, patients were enrolled during active infection and were followed longitudinally through the course of disease. The collaborating institutions used their own protocols to collect whole blood in K2EDTA tubes. For TCRbeta analysis, collaborator samples were shipped as frozen whole blood, as isolated PBMCs, or as DNA extracted from either sample type.

This receptor was identified in a woman in her sixties with COVID-19, enrolled during active disease. Specimen: peripheral blood. The chain links TRBV3-1 (or the pseudogene TRBV3-2) with TRBJ1-1; the D gene is perhaps TRBD1, from 6 matching bases. In nucleotide form, the sequence is TGTGCCAGCAGCCAAGTGGCGGGGGCTGGCACTGAAGCTTTCTTT. It encodes CASSQVAGAGTEAFF.